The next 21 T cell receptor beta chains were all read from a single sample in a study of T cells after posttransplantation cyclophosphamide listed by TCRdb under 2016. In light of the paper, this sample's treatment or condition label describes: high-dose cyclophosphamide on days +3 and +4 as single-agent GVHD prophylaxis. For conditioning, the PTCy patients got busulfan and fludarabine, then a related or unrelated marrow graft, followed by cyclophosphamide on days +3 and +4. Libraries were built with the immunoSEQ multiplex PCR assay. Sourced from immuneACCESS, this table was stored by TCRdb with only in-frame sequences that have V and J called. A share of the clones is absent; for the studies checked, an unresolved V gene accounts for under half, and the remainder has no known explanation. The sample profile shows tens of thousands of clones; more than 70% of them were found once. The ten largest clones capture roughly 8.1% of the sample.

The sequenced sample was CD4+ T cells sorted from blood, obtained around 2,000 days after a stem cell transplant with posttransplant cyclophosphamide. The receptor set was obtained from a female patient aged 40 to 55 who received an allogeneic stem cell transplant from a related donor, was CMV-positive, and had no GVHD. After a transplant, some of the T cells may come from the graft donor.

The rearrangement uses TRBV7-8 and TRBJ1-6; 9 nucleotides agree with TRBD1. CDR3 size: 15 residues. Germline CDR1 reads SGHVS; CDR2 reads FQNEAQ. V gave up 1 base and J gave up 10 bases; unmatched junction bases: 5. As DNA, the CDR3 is TGTGCCAGCAGCTTAGAGGGGACAGGGAGCTCACCCCTCCACTTT. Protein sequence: CASSLEGTGSSPLHF.

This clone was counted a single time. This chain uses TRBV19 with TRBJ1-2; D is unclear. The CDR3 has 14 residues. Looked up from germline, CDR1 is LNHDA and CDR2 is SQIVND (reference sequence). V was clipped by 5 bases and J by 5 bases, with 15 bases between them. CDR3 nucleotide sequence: TGTGCCAGTAGTGGAGACCTTACTTTTTATGGCTACACCTTC. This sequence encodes CASSGDLTFYGYTF.

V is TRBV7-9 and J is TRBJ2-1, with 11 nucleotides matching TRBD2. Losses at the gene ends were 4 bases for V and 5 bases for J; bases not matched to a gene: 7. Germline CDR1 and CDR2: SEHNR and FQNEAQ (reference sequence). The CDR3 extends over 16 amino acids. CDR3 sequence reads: CASSSGTSGLNNEQFF. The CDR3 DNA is TGTGCCAGCAGCTCCGGGACTAGCGGTTTAAACAATGAGCAGTTCTTC.

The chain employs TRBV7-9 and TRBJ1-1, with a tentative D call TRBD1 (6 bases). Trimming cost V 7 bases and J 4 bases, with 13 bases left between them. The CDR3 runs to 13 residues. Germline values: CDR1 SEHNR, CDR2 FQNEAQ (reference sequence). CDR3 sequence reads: CASTLTQGTEAFF. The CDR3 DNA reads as TGTGCCAGCACCCTAACACAGGGCACTGAAGCTTTCTTT. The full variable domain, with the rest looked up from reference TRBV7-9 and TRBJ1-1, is DTGVSQNPRHKITKRGQNVTFRCDPISEHNRLYWYRQTLGQGPEFLTYFQNEAQLEKSRLLSDRFSAERPKGSFSTLEIQRTEQGDSAMYLCASTLTQGTEAFFGQGTRLTVV.

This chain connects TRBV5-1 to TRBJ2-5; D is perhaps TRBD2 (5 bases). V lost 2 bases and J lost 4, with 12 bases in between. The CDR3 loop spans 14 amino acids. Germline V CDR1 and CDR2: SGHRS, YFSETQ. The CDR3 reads CASSFTSLGETQYF. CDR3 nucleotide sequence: TGCGCCAGCAGCTTTACTAGTCTAGGAGAGACCCAGTACTTC. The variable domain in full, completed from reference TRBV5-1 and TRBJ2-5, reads KAGVTQTPRYLIKTRGQQVTLSCSPISGHRSVSWYQQTPGQGLQFLFEYFSETQRNKGNFPGRFSGRQFSNSRSEMNVSTLELGDSALYLCASSFTSLGETQYFGPGTRLLVL.

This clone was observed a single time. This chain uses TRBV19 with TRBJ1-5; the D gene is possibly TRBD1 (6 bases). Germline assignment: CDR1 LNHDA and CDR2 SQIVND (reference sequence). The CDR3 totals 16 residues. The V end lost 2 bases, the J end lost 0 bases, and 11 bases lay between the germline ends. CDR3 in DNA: TGTGCCAGTAGTATAATCGGGGGGGCTAGCAATCAGCCCCAGCATTTT. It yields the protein CASSIIGGASNQPQHF.

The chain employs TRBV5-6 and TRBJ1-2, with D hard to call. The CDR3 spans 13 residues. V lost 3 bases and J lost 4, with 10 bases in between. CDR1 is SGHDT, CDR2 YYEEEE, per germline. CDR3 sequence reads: CASSSTGRYGYTF. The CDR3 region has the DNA TGTGCCAGCAGCTCTACGGGTCGCTATGGCTACACCTTC. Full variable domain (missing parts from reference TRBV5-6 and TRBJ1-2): DAGVTQSPTHLIKTRGQQVTLRCSPKSGHDTVSWYQQALGQGPQFIFQYYEEEERQRGNFPDRFSGHQFPNYSSELNVNALLLGDSALYLCASSSTGRYGYTFGSGTRLTVV.

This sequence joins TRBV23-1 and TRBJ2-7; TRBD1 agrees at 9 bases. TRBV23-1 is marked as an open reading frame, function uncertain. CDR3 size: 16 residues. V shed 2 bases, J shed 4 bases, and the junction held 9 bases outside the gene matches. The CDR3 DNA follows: TGCGCCAGCAGTCAACCCCCCGGGACAGGGAGGTACGAGCAGTACTTC. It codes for CASSQPPGTGRYEQYF.

In DNA form, the CDR3 reads TGTGCCAGCAGAGGGGCCAGGGGGTACACTGAAGCTTTCTTT. Translating it yields CASRGARGYTEAFF. V and J are TRBV2 and TRBJ1-1, with 7 bases fitting TRBD1. V was clipped by 6 bases and J by 3 bases; unmatched bases: 7. The CDR3 runs 14 residues. Looked up from germline, CDR1 is SNHLY and CDR2 is FYNNEI.

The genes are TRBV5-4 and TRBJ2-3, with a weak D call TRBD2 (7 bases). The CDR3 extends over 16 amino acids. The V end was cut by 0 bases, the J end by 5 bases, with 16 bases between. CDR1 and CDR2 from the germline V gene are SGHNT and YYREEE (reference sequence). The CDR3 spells CASSLAVGGPEDTQYF. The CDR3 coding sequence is TGTGCCAGCAGCTTGGCCGTCGGGGGGCCTGAAGATACGCAGTATTTT.

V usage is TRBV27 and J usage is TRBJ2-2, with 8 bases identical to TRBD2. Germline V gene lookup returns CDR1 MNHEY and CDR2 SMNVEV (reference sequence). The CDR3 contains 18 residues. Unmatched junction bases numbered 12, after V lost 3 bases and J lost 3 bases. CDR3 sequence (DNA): TGTGCCAGCAGTTTGGGCAGCGGGGGTCCTGGGTACACCGGGGAGCTGTTTTTT. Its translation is CASSLGSGGPGYTGELFF.

CDR3 DNA: TGCGCCAGCAACAGCCGGGACAGGGGCCACAATGAGCAGTTCTTC. This codes for CASNSRDRGHNEQFF. V gene TRBV5-1 combines with J gene TRBJ2-1, with 10 bases fitting TRBD1. The CDR3 is made up of 15 amino acids. From germline, CDR1 is SGHRS and CDR2 YFSETQ. The J segment lost 5 bases and the V segment lost 6 bases, leaving 8 bases of the junction unmatched.

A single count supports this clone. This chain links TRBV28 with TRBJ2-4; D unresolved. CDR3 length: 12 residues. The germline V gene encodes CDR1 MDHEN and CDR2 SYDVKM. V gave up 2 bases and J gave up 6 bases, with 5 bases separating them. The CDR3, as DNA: TGTGCCAGCAGTTTACCCCTAAACATTCAGTACTTC. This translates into CASSLPLNIQYF. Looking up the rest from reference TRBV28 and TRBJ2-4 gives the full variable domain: DVKVTQSSRYLVKRTGEKVFLECVQDMDHENMFWYRQDPGLGLRLIYFSYDVKMKEKGDIPEGYSVSREKKERFSLILESASTNQTSMYLCASSLPLNIQYFGAGTRLSVL.

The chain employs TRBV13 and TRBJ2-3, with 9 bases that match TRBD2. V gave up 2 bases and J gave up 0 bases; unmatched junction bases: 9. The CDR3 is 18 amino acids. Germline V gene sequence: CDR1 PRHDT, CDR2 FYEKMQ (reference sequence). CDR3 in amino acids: CASSLYSGGDPSTDTQYF. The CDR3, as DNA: TGTGCCAGCAGCTTATATAGCGGGGGTGACCCTAGCACAGATACGCAGTATTTT.

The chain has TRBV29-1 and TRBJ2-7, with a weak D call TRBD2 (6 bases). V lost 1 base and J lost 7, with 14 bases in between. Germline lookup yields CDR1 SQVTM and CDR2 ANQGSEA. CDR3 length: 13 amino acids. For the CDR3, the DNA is TGCAGCGTTGAAGCCCAAGACGGGAGAGAGCAGTACTTC. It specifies CSVEAQDGREQYF.

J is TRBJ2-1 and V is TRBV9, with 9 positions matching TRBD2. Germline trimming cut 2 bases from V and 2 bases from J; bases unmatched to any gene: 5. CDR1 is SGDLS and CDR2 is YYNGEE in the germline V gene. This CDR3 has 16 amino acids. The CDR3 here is CASSVGGGDTYNEQFF. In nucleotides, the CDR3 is TGTGCCAGCAGCGTGGGCGGGGGGGACACCTACAATGAGCAGTTCTTC.

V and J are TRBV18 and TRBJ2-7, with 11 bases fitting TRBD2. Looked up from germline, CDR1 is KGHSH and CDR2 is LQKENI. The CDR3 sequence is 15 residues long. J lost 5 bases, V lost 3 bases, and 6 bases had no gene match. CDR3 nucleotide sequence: TGTGCCAGCTCACCGACTAGCGGGGTCACCGACGAGCAGTACTTC. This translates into CASSPTSGVTDEQYF.

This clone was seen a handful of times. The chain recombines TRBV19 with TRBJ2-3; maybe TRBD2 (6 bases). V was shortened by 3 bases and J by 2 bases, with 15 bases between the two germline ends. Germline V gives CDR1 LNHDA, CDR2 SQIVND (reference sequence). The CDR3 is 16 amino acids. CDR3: CASSIVTSVFTDTQYF. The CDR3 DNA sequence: TGTGCCAGTAGTATTGTGACTAGTGTGTTCACAGATACGCAGTATTTT.

The CDR3 protein is CASSFKRNTEAFF. In nucleotides, the CDR3 is TGCGCCAGCAGCTTTAAGAGGAACACTGAAGCTTTCTTT. The rearrangement uses TRBV5-1 and TRBJ1-1; D is unclear. Trimming left V 2 bases short and J 1 base short, with 6 bases between. CDR1 is SGHRS and CDR2 is YFSETQ in the germline V gene. CDR3 size: 13 residues.

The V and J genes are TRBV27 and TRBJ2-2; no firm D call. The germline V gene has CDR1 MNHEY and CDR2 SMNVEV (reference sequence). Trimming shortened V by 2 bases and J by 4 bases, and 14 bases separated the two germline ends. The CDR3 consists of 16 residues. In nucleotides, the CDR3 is TGTGCCAGCAGTTTAGCCCGTGGTCTACCCACCGGGGAGCTGTTTTTT. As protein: CASSLARGLPTGELFF.

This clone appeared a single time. CDR3 residues: CASSLGQDNSPLHF. CDR3 nucleotide sequence: TGTGCCAGCAGTTTAGGGCAGGATAATTCACCCCTCCACTTT. The rearrangement joins TRBV27 to TRBJ1-6, with D hard to call. The CDR3 is 14 amino acids. From germline, CDR1 is MNHEY and CDR2 SMNVEV (reference sequence). V was cut by 2 bases and J by 5 bases, with 7 bases left in between.